The 12 T cell receptor beta chains presented below share a single source sample, sequenced in a study of beta chain features in type 1 diabetes. All of the isolated RNA was reverse transcribed, so expressed TCRB transcripts were sequenced. Measured with immunoSEQ multiplex PCR; TCRdb has only the in-frame clones, and not every one. The repertoire holds around 300,000 clones, with approximately 10% as singletons. Source material: naive CD4+ T cells from blood. The receptors were sampled from a woman in her twenties or thirties in good health.

The chain employs TRBV5-4 and TRBJ2-1; tentative D call: TRBD2 (7 bases). Trimming pared 3 bases from V and 5 bases from J, leaving 15 bases between. In germline, CDR1 is SGHNT, CDR2 YYREEE (reference sequence). The CDR3 has 15 amino acids. The CDR3 DNA is TGTGCCAGCAGCTCCAAGGGGGGGAACGACAATGAGCAGTTCTTC. Its protein is CASSSKGGNDNEQFF.

The rearrangement links TRBV7-9 to TRBJ1-4, with D unresolved. V dropped 1 base and J dropped 4 bases, with 16 bases sitting between them. This CDR3 has 17 residues. CDR1 is SEHNR and CDR2 is FQNEAQ in the germline V gene (reference sequence). CDR3: CASSLGSTVGSNEKLFF. For the CDR3, the DNA is TGTGCCAGCAGCTTAGGGTCCACGGTCGGGAGTAATGAAAAACTGTTTTTT.

Only a few counts were recorded for this clone. The genes are TRBV5-4 and TRBJ2-7; 7 bases fit TRBD1. Germline V gene lookup returns CDR1 SGHNT and CDR2 YYREEE (reference sequence). The J segment lost 3 bases and the V segment lost 4 bases, leaving 7 bases of the junction unmatched. CDR3 size: 14 residues. In nucleotides, the CDR3 is TGTGCCAGCAGCCTTACAGGGGTAGGCTACGAGCAGTACTTC. Encoded protein: CASSLTGVGYEQYF.

V and J are TRBV28 and TRBJ2-5; D uncertain. Trimming took 1 base from V and 5 from J, leaving 14 bases between them. The germline V gene has CDR1 MDHEN and CDR2 SYDVKM. CDR3 length: 15 residues. The CDR3, as DNA: TGTGCCAGCAGTTTATCGTCAGTTGTTTCGGAGACCCAGTACTTC. As protein: CASSLSSVVSETQYF.

The sample holds a few counts of this clone. V usage is TRBV4-3 and J usage is TRBJ2-3; 12 nucleotides match TRBD2. The V gene's germline CDR1 is LGHNA and CDR2 YSLEER. This CDR3 region has 17 residues. After removal of 0 bases from V and 2 bases from J, the junction contained 3 bases not matched to a gene. The CDR3 reads CASSQDRTSGNTDTQYF. The CDR3 bases are TGCGCCAGCAGCCAAGATCGGACTAGCGGGAACACAGATACGCAGTATTTT.

This sequence joins TRBV11-2 and TRBJ1-1; D might be TRBD1 (6 bases). The germline V gene encodes CDR1 SGHAT and CDR2 FQNNGV. This CDR3 is built from 13 residues. Trimming took 2 bases from V and 4 from J, leaving 8 bases between them. This CDR3 is CASSLQQGTEAFF. In DNA, the CDR3 is TGTGCCAGCAGCTTACAACAGGGCACTGAAGCTTTCTTT.

This rearrangement joins TRBV15 to TRBJ2-1; D is unresolved. Germline V lookup: CDR1 LNHNV, CDR2 YYDKDF (reference sequence). The CDR3 runs 16 residues. The V end was cut by 0 bases, the J end by 3 bases, with 12 bases between. The CDR3: CATSREAQRYYNEQFF. Written as DNA, the CDR3 is TGTGCCACCAGCAGAGAGGCCCAGCGCTACTACAATGAGCAGTTCTTC.

This chain joins TRBV7-9 and TRBJ2-7; D is unclear. CDR3 size: 12 residues. Germline CDR1 and CDR2: SEHNR and FQNEAQ (reference sequence). Trimming left V 1 base short and J 6 bases short, with 7 bases between. This CDR3 is CASSLVAIEQYF. CDR3 sequence (DNA): TGTGCCAGCAGCTTAGTGGCAATCGAGCAGTACTTC.

The chain uses TRBV28 and TRBJ2-5, with TRBD2 matching over 10 bases. The junction had 10 bases not matched to a gene; V was cut back by 2 bases and J by 4 bases. The V gene's germline CDR1 is MDHEN and CDR2 SYDVKM. This CDR3 is 17 amino acids long. CDR3: CASSLGLAGDFGETQYF. The DNA of the CDR3 is TGTGCCAGCAGTTTAGGTCTAGCGGGAGACTTCGGAGAGACCCAGTACTTC.

The chain carries TRBV29-1 and TRBJ1-1, with 9 bases lining up with TRBD1. This CDR3 is 17 amino acids long. Germline trimming cut 0 bases from V and 4 bases from J; bases unmatched to any gene: 12. Germline loops: CDR1 SQVTM, CDR2 ANQGSEA. The CDR3 is CSVEELLQGAWITEAFF. The CDR3 nucleotides are TGCAGCGTTGAAGAGTTGCTACAGGGGGCTTGGATCACTGAAGCTTTCTTT. The full variable domain, completed using reference TRBV29-1 and TRBJ1-1, is SAVISQKPSRDICQRGTSLTIQCQVDSQVTMMFWYRQQPGQSLTLIATANQGSEATYESGFVIDKFPISRPNLTFSTLTVSNMSPEDSSIYLCSVEELLQGAWITEAFFGQGTRLTVV.

J is TRBJ2-1 and V is TRBV15; 9 bases are a match to TRBD1. V trimming: 1 base; J trimming: 7 bases; junction bases outside the gene matches: 8. This CDR3 is 16 amino acids long. CDR1 and CDR2 (germline): LNHNV, YYDKDF (reference sequence). This CDR3 is CATSRAGTGPKNEQFF. In nucleotides, the CDR3 is TGTGCCACCAGCAGAGCCGGGACAGGGCCAAAGAATGAGCAGTTCTTC.

This chain links TRBV5-1 with TRBJ2-1; 8 bases agree with TRBD2. The CDR3 totals 17 residues. The junction had 12 bases not matched to a gene; V was cut back by 0 bases and J by 7 bases. The germline CDR1 and CDR2 sequences are SGHRS and YFSETQ. This CDR3 is CASSLDVRAGVLNEQFF. The CDR3 DNA is TGCGCCAGCAGCTTGGACGTCCGAGCGGGAGTGTTAAATGAGCAGTTCTTC.